Listed here are 6 T cell receptor beta chains from one sample, sequenced in a study of identical twins. TCRdb reprocessed the 5' RACE reads via MiXCR and lists one record per CDR3 protein. Of 210,000 or so distinct CDR3 sequences in the sample, less than 20% were seen once. These data were also filed under a second study, of T cells expressing NK-cell markers.

The specimen was CD8+ T cells sorted from blood. All receptors come from a woman between 18 and 29 years old in good health.

This clonotype turned up a few times. The chain carries TRBV10-1 and TRBJ2-5; D gene uncertain. Trimming cost V 8 bases and J 5 bases, with 12 bases left between them. Germline V gene sequence: CDR1 WNHNN, CDR2 SYGVQD (reference sequence). The length of the CDR3 is 12 residues. CDR3 bases: TGCGCCAGCGCCTCACCTGGGGAGACCCAGTACTTC. Encoded protein: CASASPGETQYF.

This clonotype was recorded a few times. The CDR3 loop reads CASSGGGTLNEQFF. The CDR3 region has the DNA TGTGCCAGCAGTGGGGGGGGCACCCTCAATGAGCAGTTCTTC. This chain connects TRBV2 to TRBJ2-1; D is possibly TRBD2 (7 bases). This CDR3 comprises 14 residues. In germline, CDR1 is SNHLY, CDR2 FYNNEI. Trimming pared 4 bases from V and 6 bases from J, leaving 13 bases between.

This clonotype was recorded many times. The chain couples TRBV29-1 to TRBJ2-1; 11 bases map to TRBD1. CDR1 and CDR2 from the germline V gene are SQVTM and ANQGSEA. The V and J ends lost 7 bases and 6 bases, in that order; junction bases with no gene match: 2. The CDR3 totals 12 residues. The CDR3 nucleotides read TGCAGCGGGGGACAGGGGGGCAATGAGCAGTTCTTC. This translates into CSGGQGGNEQFF.

The rearrangement links TRBV20-1 to TRBJ2-3; no firm D call. The CDR3 is made up of 11 amino acids. Between the trimmed V and J ends, which lost 3 bases and 7 bases, there was a span of 8 bases. Germline CDR1 is DFQATT and CDR2 is SNEGSKA (reference sequence). The chain's CDR3 is CSASVQHTQYF. CDR3 in DNA: TGCAGTGCTAGTGTGCAACATACGCAGTATTTT.

At least ten counts were recorded for this clonotype. The chain links TRBV3-2 to TRBJ2-7; the table's D gene call, TRBD1, was not cross checked with the DNA. TRBV3-2 is a recognized pseudogene. CDR3 length equals 14 residues. CDR3 sequence reads: CASSPGTASYEQYF. The DNA of the CDR3 is TGTGCCAGCAGCCCTGGGACAGCGTCCTACGAGCAGTACTTC.

The J gene is TRBJ2-3, the V gene TRBV2; D gene uncertain. Per germline, CDR1 SNHLY and CDR2 FYNNEI. CDR3 length: 13 residues. Trimming removed 1 base from V and 4 bases from J, with 6 bases in between. The CDR3 loop is CASSEELADTQYF. For the CDR3, the DNA is TGTGCCAGCAGTGAAGAACTCGCAGATACGCAGTATTTT.